The 19 T cell receptor beta chains listed next were all sequenced from one sample in a study of breast tumors, draining lymph nodes, adjacent tissues. Samples came from axillary lymph nodes draining the breast cancer. MiXCR was run by TCRdb on the multiplex PCR reads, yielding one entry per CDR3 protein. The repertoire holds 150,000 or so distinct CDR3 sequences, with around 35% as singletons. Sequenced input: axillary lymph node tissue. The receptors originated from a female donor with breast cancer. Some clones in this sample may be carry-over from other donors' samples.

This clonotype was seen at least ten times. The chain is built from TRBV20-1 and TRBJ2-2; 12 bases are a match to TRBD1. Germline CDR1 reads DFQATT; CDR2 reads SNEGSKA (reference sequence). The CDR3 has 16 residues. With 6 bases clipped from V and 3 bases from J, the junction kept 8 bases outside the gene matches. CDR3 protein: CSAPGQGARYTGELFF. CDR3 bases: TGCAGTGCGCCGGGACAGGGGGCGCGTTACACCGGGGAGCTGTTTTTT.

This clonotype showed up just a few times. V is TRBV28 and J is TRBJ2-7, with 11 bases lining up with TRBD2. This CDR3 contains 18 residues. The germline gives CDR1 MDHEN, CDR2 SYDVKM. With 1 base clipped from V and 3 bases from J, the junction kept 11 bases outside the gene matches. DNA for the CDR3: TGTGCCAGCAGTTTATTTGGGACTAGCGGCGTCGGGGGCTACGAGCAGTACTTC. Translated, it gives CASSLFGTSGVGGYEQYF.

This chain links TRBV7-3 with TRBJ2-6, with D uncertain. Deletions cut 6 bases from V and 18 bases from J, with 9 bases between. CDR3 size: 9 residues. The germline V gene has CDR1 SGHTA and CDR2 FQGTGA. CDR3 residues: CASSLIQTF. The CDR3 DNA follows: TGTGCCAGCAGTTTGATCCAGACTTTC. The whole variable domain, filled in from reference TRBV7-3 and TRBJ2-6, reads GAGVSQTPSNKVTEKGKYVELRCDPISGHTALYWYRQSLGQGPEFLIYFQGTGAADDSGLPNDRFFAVRPEGSVSTLKIQRTERGDSAVYLCASSLIQTFGAGSRLTVL.

There are a few counts of this clonotype. V gene TRBV28 combines with J gene TRBJ2-1, with D possibly being TRBD1 (6 bases). Germline V gene data show CDR1 as MDHEN and CDR2 as SYDVKM. The CDR3 runs 14 residues. Between the trimmed V and J ends, which lost 3 bases and 4 bases, there was a span of 10 bases. CDR3 sequence reads: CASSLTGRYNEQFF. The CDR3 DNA follows: TGTGCCAGCAGTTTGACAGGACGGTACAATGAGCAGTTCTTC. Full variable domain (missing parts from reference TRBV28 and TRBJ2-1): DVKVTQSSRYLVKRTGEKVFLECVQDMDHENMFWYRQDPGLGLRLIYFSYDVKMKEKGDIPEGYSVSREKKERFSLILESASTNQTSMYLCASSLTGRYNEQFFGPGTRLTVL.

In this sample, this clonotype turned up many times. The CDR3 DNA is TGTGCCAGCAGCGAAAGCCCCACTTCCTACAATGAGCAGTTCTTC. Translating gives CASSESPTSYNEQFF. The chain is built from TRBV9 and TRBJ2-1; D remains ambiguous. Per germline, CDR1 SGDLS and CDR2 YYNGEE. Trimming removed 3 bases from V and 1 base from J, with 11 bases in between. This CDR3 region has 15 residues.

This clonotype was found many times. The V call is TRBV2, the J call TRBJ2-3; 7 bases are a match to TRBD2. CDR1 is SNHLY, CDR2 FYNNEI, per germline. The CDR3 consists of 16 residues. With 4 bases clipped from V and 2 bases from J, the junction kept 9 bases outside the gene matches. The CDR3 DNA is TGTGCCAGCAGTGTCGTAGCGGGCGCGACCACAGATACGCAGTATTTT. It specifies CASSVVAGATTDTQYF.

To note about this clonotype: A read error is possible here, since a much larger clone lies one base away. The chain couples TRBV27 to TRBJ2-1, with D possibly matching TRBD2 (6 bases). CDR1 MNHEY and CDR2 SMNVEV come from the germline V gene (reference sequence). The CDR3 is 14 amino acids. The V and J ends lost 4 bases and 9 bases respectively, with 16 bases between them. CDR3 amino acids: CASSYRGEAREQFF. The CDR3 nucleotides are TGTGCCAGCAGTTATCGCGGGGAGGCGCGTGAGCAGTTCTTC.

The chain joins TRBV6-5 to TRBJ1-1, with D possibly TRBD1 on 5 matching bases. V lost 7 bases and J 1 base, leaving 16 bases between the germline ends. Germline values: CDR1 MNHEY, CDR2 SVGAGI. The CDR3 is 15 residues long. The CDR3: CASTPDPGTNTEAFF. The CDR3, as DNA: TGTGCCAGCACCCCCGACCCAGGGACGAACACTGAAGCTTTCTTT.

The chain joins TRBV15 to TRBJ2-7; D is ambiguous. CDR3 length: 13 amino acids. Trimming stripped 9 bases from V and 3 bases from J, with 15 bases between. Germline V gene sequence: CDR1 LNHNV, CDR2 YYDKDF (reference sequence). The CDR3 DNA sequence: TGTGCCACAAGGGATGACCGCGTCTACGAGCAGTACTTC. This sequence encodes CATRDDRVYEQYF.

This clonotype was seen a handful of times. A much larger clone differs by one base, so this may be a read error. The chain employs TRBV6-1 and TRBJ1-3; tentatively, D is TRBD1 (5 bases). Trimming cost V 5 bases and J 1 base, with 12 bases left between them. Per germline, CDR1 MNHNS and CDR2 SASEGT. CDR3 length: 15 residues. The CDR3 here is CASSRPGTSGNTIYF. CDR3 DNA: TGTGCCAGCAGTCGCCCCGGGACGTCTGGAAACACCATATATTTT.

The rearrangement links TRBV5-6 to TRBJ2-6; TRBD1 or TRBD2 may be the D gene (6 bases each). Germline lookup yields CDR1 SGHDT and CDR2 YYEEEE. Deletions cut 2 bases from V and 10 bases from J, with 19 bases between. CDR3 length: 16 amino acids. In nucleotides, the CDR3 is TGTGCCAGCAGCTTCCCTCAGGGGTCCCTAGCGAACGTCCTGACTTTC. This translates into CASSFPQGSLANVLTF.

This clonotype was seen repeatedly, ten times or more. The chain couples TRBV19 to TRBJ2-2; no firm D call. Germline loops: CDR1 LNHDA, CDR2 SQIVND (reference sequence). V lost 8 bases and J lost 7, with 11 bases in between. The length of the CDR3 is 12 residues. CDR3 loop: CASSKFGGELFF. The CDR3 DNA follows: TGTGCCAGTTCAAAATTCGGCGGGGAGCTGTTTTTT.

As for this clonotype: A much larger clone lies a single base off, so this may be a read error. This sequence joins TRBV28 and TRBJ2-7, with D tentatively TRBD2 (5 bases). Germline CDR1 and CDR2: MDHEN and SYDVKM. The CDR3 loop spans 13 amino acids. The CDR3 here is CTSSPVFGGEQYF. In DNA, the CDR3 is TGTACCAGCAGTCCCGTGTTTGGAGGCGAGCAGTACTTC.

This clonotype has ten or more counts. The rearrangement uses TRBV6-2 or TRBV6-3 and TRBJ2-6, with D hard to call. V was pared by 6 bases and J by 2 bases, with 14 bases between. Germline assignment: CDR1 MNHEY and CDR2 SVGEGT. There are 16 residues in the CDR3. This CDR3 reads CASRPTATAGANVLTF. CDR3 coding DNA: TGTGCCAGCAGACCCACTGCGACTGCTGGGGCCAACGTCCTGACTTTC.

Concerning this clonotype: As the CDR3 is not closed by the conserved phenylalanine or tryptophan, this likely results from a read error. It is unclear where the CDR3 begins or ends on the DNA, so no DNA is shown, and the CDR3 is as TCRdb lists it. The chain uses TRBV9 and TRBJ2-7; TRBD1, the table's D call, lacks a check against the DNA. Germline values: CDR1 SGDLS, CDR2 YYNGEE. A total of 14 residues make up the CDR3, ends included. The CDR3 loop reads CASSGGQGAYEQSS.

There are many counts of this clonotype. One end of the junction varies from germline; a read error may be responsible. This sequence joins TRBV20-1 and TRBJ2-5; D is ambiguous. Germline values: CDR1 DFQATT, CDR2 SNEGSKA (reference sequence). The CDR3 is 11 amino acids. As DNA, the CDR3 is TGCAGTGCTGCTGGGGAAGAGACCCAGTCCTTC. Residues: CSAAGEETQSF.

The genes are TRBV4-2 and TRBJ2-3; D uncertain. The CDR3 is made up of 13 amino acids. Trimming cost V 4 bases and J 1 base, with 6 bases left between them. Germline V gene lookup returns CDR1 LGHNA and CDR2 YNFKEQ. CDR3 in DNA: TGTGCCAGCAGCCCCCCCGGCACAGATACGCAGTATTTT. Residues: CASSPPGTDTQYF.

This chain connects TRBV12-3 or TRBV12-4 to TRBJ1-2; D remains ambiguous. V was pared by 10 bases and J by 8 bases, with 14 bases between. CDR3 size: 11 residues. Here the CDR3 DNA reads TGTGCCATACCCAAGGAAGGAGGCTACACCTTC. It is translated as CAIPKEGGYTF.

This clonotype was observed once. The rearrangement uses TRBV29-1 and TRBJ2-3; TRBD2 is a possible D gene (6 bases). V shed 8 bases and J shed 0 bases, with 12 bases lying between them. The CDR3 extends over 13 amino acids. CDR1 is SQVTM and CDR2 is ANQGSEA in the germline V gene. The CDR3 coding sequence is TGCAGCTTGACGACTAGTAGCACAGATACGCAGTATTTT. Protein sequence: CSLTTSSTDTQYF.